A single sample gave rise to the 19 T cell receptor beta chains below, sequenced in a study of T cell responses to AZD1222 COVID-19 vaccine. Clones were read by immunoSEQ multiplex PCR, and TCRdb kept only the in-frame ones, dropping some. Here the sample spans roughly 84,000 clones, around 90% being singletons. Sequenced here: peripheral blood, sampled 28 days after the second AZD1222 dose. All receptors derive from an adult who received the AZD1222 COVID-19 vaccine.

This clone turned up a few times. The chain combines TRBV28 with TRBJ2-2; TRBD2 matches at 8 bases. The CDR3 extends over 19 amino acids. Losses at the gene ends were 3 bases for V and 1 base for J; bases not matched to a gene: 13. Germline CDR1 and CDR2: MDHEN and SYDVKM. DNA of the CDR3: TGTGCCAGCAGTTTGTTTTCTATAGGCGGGGGGCAGAACACCGGGGAGCTGTTTTTT. Protein product: CASSLFSIGGGQNTGELFF.

V usage is TRBV11-2 and J usage is TRBJ1-2, with D possibly being TRBD1 (5 bases). The CDR3 length is 12 residues. V dropped 2 bases and J dropped 9 bases, with 10 bases sitting between them. Germline-derived CDR1 and CDR2 are SGHAT and FQNNGV. CDR3 DNA sequence: TGTGCCAGCAGCTTATATGGGGGAAGCTACACCTTC. The encoded protein is CASSLYGGSYTF.

The CDR3 DNA is TGTGCCAGCAGCCGCCGGGACAGTAGCTATGGCTACACCTTC. Translated: CASSRRDSSYGYTF. This rearrangement joins TRBV7-9 to TRBJ1-2; 7 bases match TRBD1. The CDR3 has 14 residues. Looked up from germline, CDR1 is SEHNR and CDR2 is FQNEAQ (reference sequence). V dropped 5 bases and J dropped 4; count of bases not matched to a gene: 7.

The chain is built from TRBV7-3 and TRBJ2-5; 7 bases line up with TRBD1. The junction had 10 bases not matched to a gene; V was cut back by 2 bases and J by 1 base. The length of the CDR3 is 17 residues. Germline V CDR1 and CDR2: SGHTA, FQGTGA. The chain's CDR3 is CASSLFGSRQGQETQYF. The CDR3 bases are TGTGCCAGCAGCTTATTTGGCTCGAGACAGGGCCAAGAGACCCAGTACTTC. The full variable domain, its missing parts supplied by reference TRBV7-3 and TRBJ2-5, is GAGVSQTPSNKVTEKGKYVELRCDPISGHTALYWYRQSLGQGPEFLIYFQGTGAADDSGLPNDRFFAVRPEGSVSTLKIQRTERGDSAVYLCASSLFGSRQGQETQYFGPGTRLLVL.

The rearrangement joins TRBV5-1 to TRBJ2-2; D is possibly TRBD1 (6 bases). V lost 4 bases and J 0 bases, leaving 10 bases between the germline ends. The CDR3 covers 15 residues. CDR1 SGHRS and CDR2 YFSETQ come from the germline V gene. CDR3 sequence (DNA): TGCGCCAGCAGCCCCAGGGGAACGAACACCGGGGAGCTGTTTTTT. Translation: CASSPRGTNTGELFF.

This rearrangement joins TRBV3-1 (or the pseudogene TRBV3-2) to TRBJ2-7; D call uncertain. This CDR3 has 13 residues. Germline V gene sequence: CDR1 LGHDT, CDR2 YNNKEL (reference sequence). Deletions cut 3 bases from V and 2 bases from J, with 8 bases between. CDR3 loop: CASSHLLTYEQYF. The DNA for the CDR3 is TGTGCCAGCAGCCATCTACTTACCTACGAGCAGTACTTC.

This chain connects TRBV15 to TRBJ2-3, with 12 bases matching TRBD2. Trimming removed 1 base from V and 2 bases from J; junction bases left unmatched: 1. Per germline, CDR1 LNHNV and CDR2 YYDKDF (reference sequence). The CDR3 is 16 residues long. CDR3 residues: CATSRGTSGATDTQYF. The CDR3 DNA reads as TGTGCCACCAGCAGAGGGACTAGCGGGGCCACAGATACGCAGTATTTT.

This chain joins TRBV6-5 and TRBJ1-4; D possibly corresponds to TRBD1 (5 bases). This CDR3 has 16 amino acids. Trimming stripped 0 bases from V and 7 bases from J, with 15 bases between. Per germline, CDR1 MNHEY and CDR2 SVGAGI. CDR3 sequence reads: CASSYSKRGTGEKLFF. The CDR3 DNA reads as TGTGCCAGCAGTTACTCGAAACGGGGGACGGGTGAAAAACTGTTTTTT.

V is TRBV5-1 and J is TRBJ1-1, with 8 bases fitting TRBD1. The germline V gene has CDR1 SGHRS and CDR2 YFSETQ. The CDR3 is 13 residues long. J gave up 4 bases and V 1 base, and 0 bases lay outside the gene matches. The CDR3 reads CASSLTGGTEAFF. DNA of the CDR3: TGCGCCAGCAGCTTGACAGGGGGCACTGAAGCTTTCTTT. Filled out from reference TRBV5-1 and TRBJ1-1, the complete variable domain reads KAGVTQTPRYLIKTRGQQVTLSCSPISGHRSVSWYQQTPGQGLQFLFEYFSETQRNKGNFPGRFSGRQFSNSRSEMNVSTLELGDSALYLCASSLTGGTEAFFGQGTRLTVV.

This rearrangement joins TRBV14 to TRBJ1-2; D possibly corresponds to TRBD1 (5 bases). Trimming cost V 2 bases and J 8 bases, with 12 bases left between them. Germline values: CDR1 SGHDN, CDR2 FVKESK. The CDR3 is made up of 13 amino acids. The CDR3 DNA sequence: TGTGCCAGCAGCCAACTCAGAGGGGAGGGCTACACCTTC. Its translation: CASSQLRGEGYTF.

V gene TRBV5-1 combines with J gene TRBJ2-1, with TRBD1 matching 9 bases. The CDR3 is made up of 16 amino acids. After removal of 1 base from V and 7 bases from J, the junction contained 9 bases not matched to a gene. Germline CDR1 SGHRS, CDR2 YFSETQ. The CDR3 sequence is CASSLSGQGGSNEQFF. The CDR3 nucleotides read TGCGCCAGCAGCTTGTCGGGACAGGGAGGGTCTAATGAGCAGTTCTTC.

The chain couples TRBV4-3 to TRBJ2-3, with 10 bases that match TRBD2. Per germline, CDR1 LGHNA and CDR2 YSLEER. The CDR3 length is 16 residues. V gave up 0 bases and J gave up 10 bases; unmatched junction bases: 10. CDR3 in DNA: TGCGCCAGCAGCCAAGAGGGATTAGCGGGGGGCACTTCGCAGTATTTT. Its translation: CASSQEGLAGGTSQYF.

The chain employs TRBV4-2 and TRBJ2-7, with a possible D match to TRBD2 (6 bases). Germline V gives CDR1 LGHNA, CDR2 YNFKEQ. This CDR3 contains 15 residues. V gave up 0 bases and J gave up 6 bases, with 15 bases separating them. In DNA, the CDR3 is TGTGCCAGCAGCCAAGAAGGTGGCTGGGGAGGCGAGCAGTACTTC. Translation gives CASSQEGGWGGEQYF.

V usage is TRBV9 and J usage is TRBJ2-2; D is possibly TRBD1 (6 bases). The CDR3 contains 13 residues. V lost 0 bases to trimming and J lost 7 bases, with 7 bases between them. Germline V CDR1 and CDR2: SGDLS, YYNGEE. The CDR3 region is CASSVVGGGELFF. Written as DNA, the CDR3 is TGTGCCAGCAGCGTAGTAGGGGGCGGGGAGCTGTTTTTT.

The CDR3 nucleotides are TGCAGCGTTGACGGCAGGGGGGGCCACGAGACCCAGTACTTC. Its protein is CSVDGRGGHETQYF. The chain uses TRBV29-1 and TRBJ2-5; tentatively, D is TRBD1 or TRBD2 (7 bases each). The CDR3 loop spans 14 amino acids. The germline V and J ends were trimmed by 3 bases and 5 bases, with 16 bases remaining between them. The germline V gene encodes CDR1 SQVTM and CDR2 ANQGSEA.

This rearrangement joins TRBV4-1 to TRBJ2-7; D is undetermined. The germline gives CDR1 MGHRA, CDR2 YSYEKL. Trimming removed 0 bases from V and 5 bases from J, with 5 bases in between. CDR3 size: 12 residues. This chain's CDR3 is CASSQEAHEQYF. CDR3 nucleotide sequence: TGCGCCAGCAGCCAAGAGGCCCACGAGCAGTACTTC.

The chain is built from TRBV11-2 and TRBJ1-1; tentatively, D is TRBD1 (6 bases). V lost 1 base to trimming and J lost 2 bases, with 11 bases between them. The V gene's germline CDR1 is SGHAT and CDR2 FQNNGV. The CDR3 extends over 15 amino acids. CDR3: CASSLGGGPNTEAFF. Written as DNA, the CDR3 is TGTGCCAGCAGCTTAGGGGGGGGCCCAAACACTGAAGCTTTCTTT.

The chain joins TRBV6-5 to TRBJ2-7; TRBD1 agrees at 8 bases. The length of the CDR3 is 15 residues. With V trimmed by 2 bases and J by 2 bases, 5 bases remained unmatched. The germline V gene has CDR1 MNHEY and CDR2 SVGAGI. CDR3 bases: TGTGCCAGCAGTTACGGGCAGGGGGCGGCCTACGAGCAGTACTTC. Amino acids: CASSYGQGAAYEQYF.

The V and J genes are TRBV19 and TRBJ2-5; 7 nucleotides line up with TRBD1. V lost 5 bases, J lost 5 bases, and 5 bases stayed unmatched. Germline CDR1 LNHDA, CDR2 SQIVND (reference sequence). The CDR3 consists of 13 residues. The CDR3 DNA reads as TGTGCCAGTAGTTCGACAGGGTGGGAGACCCAGTACTTC. It specifies CASSSTGWETQYF.